The entry below gives a single T cell receptor (beta chain) sequence along with its context. No antigen is known for it. Nothing much larger sits one base from this clone, and base qualities are not available. The data originate from a study of siplizumab effects on memory and regulatory T cells (dated by TCRdb to between 2018 and 2020). Context from the whole study: The study looked at the effect of siplizumab, an anti-CD2 antibody, on alloreactive T-cell subsets in allogeneic mixed lymphocyte reactions made from human PBMCs. Study-wide conclusions, independent of this receptor: Because sequences below about 10^-5 frequency were poorly captured, only a minor fraction of alloreactive clones could be mapped to unstimulated subsets. A naive or memory phenotype could not be assigned to roughly 75-95% of proliferating CD4+ or CD8+ clones. The cumulative frequency of alloreactive sequences traceable to unstimulated CD4+ memory T cells was significantly reduced by siplizumab. Of the alloreactive CD4+ clones that could be mapped, the Treg-derived share averaged about 63% with siplizumab compared with around 25% in control reactions. Compared with memory T cells, unstimulated naive T cells appeared more diverse, and naive cells seemed to make a substantial contribution to the alloresponse. Whether proliferating Tregs from siplizumab cultures were suppressive was not functionally confirmed.

The method was the immunoSEQ multiplex PCR assay. Roughly 100,000 TCR templates per sample were assayed on the deep sequencing platform. Genomic DNA extracted from sorted T cells was used for TCRbeta CDR3 sequencing. The study's own analysis went as follows. The R programming language was used for the clonal analysis of the TCRbeta CDR3 data. Alloreactive CD4+ and CD8+ clones were defined by comparing unstimulated samples with post-reaction CFSE-low samples. By matching sequences to the repertoires of sorted unstimulated Treg and non-Treg cells, each alloreactive CD4+ clone was assigned a regulatory or non-regulatory origin. TCRdb mirrors the immuneACCESS table, restricted to in-frame sequences. Some clones are absent from its copies; in checked studies, under half trace to an unresolved V gene, and the reason for the others is unknown. The V and J calls and clone size were taken over from that table, and D and trimming were inferred from the DNA. The sample records about 48,000 clones, about 90% of which are singletons. The ten largest clones add up to 0.35% of the sample.

In addition, sequencing in three donor pairs included unstimulated CD8+ effector memory subsets alongside CD4+ naive, CD8+ naive, CD8+ TEMRA and CD4+ memory subsets. Sorted unstimulated T cells and proliferating T cells recovered from mixed lymphocyte reactions underwent TCRbeta CDR3 sequencing. Fresh whole blood from ten HLA-typed healthy donors was used as the source from which PBMCs were isolated. From the germline V gene, CDR1 is SGHRS and CDR2 is YFSETQ. Trimming takes 2 bases off V and 0 bases off J; junction bases not matched to a gene: 8. Taken from cysteine to phenylalanine, the CDR3 has 17 residues. Of the read, only the CDR3 DNA is kept; its 51 bases are in frame from base 1.

Input material: naive CD8+ T cells sorted from blood. This specimen's cell subset or site label, per the study, means: unstimulated naive T cells. In this chain, TRBV5-1 is recombined with TRBJ2-4; TRBD1 aligns with 7 central bases. The receptor was derived from a human donor in good health. CDR3 loop: CASSLVGTASAKNIQYF. The DNA reads as follows: TGCGCCAGCAGCTTAGTGGGGACAGCCTCAGCCAAAAACATTCAGTACTTC.